This T cell receptor (beta chain) was recorded in a study of shared clonotypes between healthy human individuals. Study observations and caveats: Non-shared clonotypes displayed generation probabilities falling below those of clonotypes present in all four donors. Naive subsets tended to show greater estimated richness than memory subsets.

The germline gives CDR1 SNHLY, CDR2 FYNNEI. The CDR3 has 20 residues. V shed 4 bases, J shed 0 bases, and the junction held 20 bases outside the gene matches. Assay used: immunoSEQ multiplex PCR; TCRdb lists only in-frame clones, some missing. The sample has fewer than 2.5 million clones, over 85% seen once; the top ten hold about 0.38%. CD45RA-negative memory and CD45RA+ naive subsets were split from the CD4+ cells. Concerning this clone: As yet, its antigen is unknown.

The rearrangement links TRBV2 to TRBJ2-5, with TRBD2 matching over 7 bases. Material: naive CD4+ T cells from PBMCs. Noted subset: CD45RA+ positively selected. This clonotype originated in a man aged 18 to 30 in good health. Some clones in this sample may be carry-over from other donors' samples. For the CDR3, the DNA is TGTGCCAGCAGTGGAGACCCTTCTCGTTTCCCTAGCGGAGACCAAGAGACCCAGTACTTC. Its translation: CASSGDPSRFPSGDQETQYF.